The next 8 T cell receptor beta chains were all read from a single sample in a study of blood T cell repertoires in COVID-19. Libraries were prepared by immunoSEQ multiplex PCR; TCRdb keeps only in-frame clonotypes and omits some of them. The sample records under 250,000 clones, about 88% being singletons. Sequencing was performed on peripheral blood. The receptors here all came from a woman in her thirties or forties with acute or convalescent COVID-19.

This sequence joins TRBV10-3 and TRBJ1-5; a weak D match, TRBD1 (5 bases). The CDR3 has 12 amino acids. The germline V gene encodes CDR1 ENHRY and CDR2 SYGVKD. V was shortened by 3 bases and J by 6 bases, with 6 bases between the two germline ends. Here the CDR3 reads CAISEGVQPQHF. The CDR3 bases are TGTGCCATCAGTGAAGGGGTTCAGCCCCAGCATTTT.

The rearrangement links TRBV18 to TRBJ1-2; 8 nucleotides agree with TRBD1. The CDR3 consists of 16 residues. The V gene's germline CDR1 is KGHSH and CDR2 LQKENI. With V trimmed by 3 bases and J by 4 bases, 10 bases remained unmatched. DNA for the CDR3: TGTGCCAGCTCACCGGCAATGACAGGGGTCCCCTATGGCTACACCTTC. As protein: CASSPAMTGVPYGYTF.

The chain carries TRBV18 and TRBJ1-1, with 7 positions matching TRBD1. CDR3 length: 17 residues. J lost 4 bases, V lost 6 bases, and 17 bases had no gene match. Germline V CDR1 and CDR2: KGHSH, LQKENI. DNA for the CDR3: TGTGCCAGCTCGCACGCCGGGACAGACAGTGGGGGCACTGAAGCTTTCTTT. Its translation is CASSHAGTDSGGTEAFF.

The chain employs TRBV10-1 and TRBJ2-1; weak D call: TRBD2 (6 bases). V lost 4 bases and J lost 9, with 13 bases in between. The CDR3 loop spans 13 amino acids. Germline V gives CDR1 WNHNN, CDR2 SYGVQD (reference sequence). CDR3 protein: CASSAIRGGEQFF. The CDR3 coding sequence is TGCGCCAGCAGTGCCATCCGGGGAGGTGAGCAGTTCTTC.

The chain is built from TRBV7-7 and TRBJ2-5; tentative D call: TRBD1 (5 bases). Between the trimmed V and J ends, which lost 5 bases and 1 base, there was a span of 11 bases. Germline V gives CDR1 SSHAT, CDR2 FNYEAQ (reference sequence). The CDR3 runs to 14 residues. The CDR3 is CASSQGHSQETQYF. The CDR3 DNA follows: TGTGCCAGCAGCCAAGGACACTCCCAAGAGACCCAGTACTTC.

The rearrangement uses TRBV2 and TRBJ2-5; D not certain. V lost 7 bases to trimming and J lost 0 bases, with 6 bases between them. The germline V gene encodes CDR1 SNHLY and CDR2 FYNNEI. This CDR3 has 12 residues. Here the CDR3 reads CASKEYQETQYF. The CDR3 nucleotides read TGTGCCAGCAAGGAGTACCAAGAGACCCAGTACTTC.

The count of this clone is one. CDR3: CASSYSQNTEAFF. As DNA, the CDR3 is TGTGCCAGCAGTTACAGCCAGAACACTGAAGCTTTCTTT. This sequence joins TRBV27 and TRBJ1-1; unclear D gene. This CDR3 spans 13 amino acids. V dropped 4 bases and J dropped 1 base, with 7 bases sitting between them. Germline-derived CDR1 and CDR2 are MNHEY and SMNVEV (reference sequence).

The chain couples TRBV3-1 (or the pseudogene TRBV3-2) to TRBJ2-3; no reliable D call. The ends were cut back, 5 bases at V and 4 bases at J, with 7 bases in the middle. This CDR3 spans 12 amino acids. Germline V lookup: CDR1 LGHDT, CDR2 YNNKEL (reference sequence). For the CDR3, the DNA is TGTGCCAGCAGCTCCATAGCAGATACGCAGTATTTT. Its translation is CASSSIADTQYF.